This TCR beta chain emerged from a study of cytomegalovirus exposure and HLA in healthy donors. At the level of the study: Genotyping showed approximately 81% of hundreds of donors falling in the Caucasian-associated ancestry cluster. General study points: A later examination showed that TCR association rates differed by HLA locus, with DRB1 most and HLA-C fewest.

This CDR3 is built from 15 residues. Germline assignment: CDR1 SGHNT and CDR2 YYREEE (reference sequence). V lost 10 bases, J lost 3 bases, and 22 bases lay in between. 60 Vbeta and 13 Jbeta primers were used in PCR. TCRdb keeps only in-frame clones here, not all; method: immunoSEQ multiplex PCR. This sample has around 150,000 clones, with roughly three quarters found just once. In the case of this clone: What it recognizes is unknown.

The chain combines TRBV5-4 with TRBJ1-1; maybe TRBD1 (5 bases). The clonotype comes from a man aged 25 to 45 in good health and CMV-seronegative. The specimen was PBMCs. CDR3 DNA: TGTGCCCTCAACCGTGGGGGGGTTCTGGACACTGAAGCTTTCTTT. Amino acids: CALNRGGVLDTEAFF.